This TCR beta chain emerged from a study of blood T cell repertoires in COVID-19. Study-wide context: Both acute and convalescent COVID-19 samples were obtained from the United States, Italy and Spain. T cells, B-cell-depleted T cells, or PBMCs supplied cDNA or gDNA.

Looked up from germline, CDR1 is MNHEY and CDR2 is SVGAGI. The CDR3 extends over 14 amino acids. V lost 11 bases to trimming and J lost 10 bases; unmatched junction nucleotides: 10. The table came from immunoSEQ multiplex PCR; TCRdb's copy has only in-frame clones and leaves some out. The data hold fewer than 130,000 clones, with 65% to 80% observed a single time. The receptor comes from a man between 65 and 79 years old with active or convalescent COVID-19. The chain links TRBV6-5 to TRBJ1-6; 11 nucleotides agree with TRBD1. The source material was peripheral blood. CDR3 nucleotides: TGTGCCTCGGGGGCGGGACAGGGGGTCTCACCCCTCCACTTT. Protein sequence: CASGAGQGVSPLHF.